This T cell receptor beta chain was observed in a study of CD8 T cells in Susac syndrome. This CDR3 contains 14 residues. Deletions cut 6 bases from V and 3 bases from J, with 12 bases between. Random hexamers were used to reverse transcribe 0.5 to 1 ug of RNA. A multiplex approach, immunoSEQ multiplex PCR, amplified TCR beta CDR3 across 54 Vbeta and 13 Jbeta. TCRdb reprocessed the immunoSEQ multiplex PCR reads via MiXCR and lists one record per CDR3 protein. Of 100,000 to 150,000 distinct CDR3 sequences in the sample, around 75% were seen once. The rearrangement joins TRBV12-3 or TRBV12-4 to TRBJ1-3, with D maybe TRBD1 (5 bases). The TCR sequence derives from a human donor with multiple sclerosis. Sequencing was performed on CD8+ T cells from PBMCs. The CDR3 DNA is TGTGCCAGCAGCCTCAGGGAGAGTGGAAACACCATATATTTT. Translation: CASSLRESGNTIYF.